This TCR beta chain was recovered during a study of T cell repertoires in cytomegalovirus infection. Looking at the study overall: From public TCR beta signatures came an indication of both CMV infection and matching HLA type.

CDR1 MGHRA and CDR2 YSYEKL come from the germline V gene. The CDR3 consists of 15 residues. V was pared by 0 bases and J by 6 bases, with 7 bases of the junction left unmatched. Notes on this clonotype: Its cognate antigen is unknown.

General observations from the study: The cumulative frequency of public TCR beta families identified carriers of CMV plus the relevant HLA.

Each CDR3 protein is one row after TCRdb ran MiXCR on the reads. The sample shows 750,000 to 900,000 distinct CDR3 sequences, 29% of them seen only once. The clonotype originates from a human donor in good health (CMV status not recorded). Some clones in this sample may be carry-over from other donors' samples. The input for sequencing was cultured CD8+ T cells from PBMCs, taken from culture after CMV antigen stimulation. This chain uses TRBV4-1 with TRBJ1-2; 7 nucleotides agree with TRBD1. CDR3 in DNA: TGCGCCAGCAGCCAAGATCCTACAGGGGTGGATGGCTACACCTTC. Its translation: CASSQDPTGVDGYTF.